The rows below give T cell receptor beta chains drawn from one sample of a study of CD4+ T cells in melanoma. Clones were sequenced by immunoSEQ multiplex PCR, and TCRdb holds only the in-frame ones, with some missing. This repertoire shows 120,000 to 150,000 clones, approximately 91% found once; its top ten account for about 1.5%. These receptors were collected from a human donor with melanoma. Each CDR3 is given without its conserved first and last residue.

J | V | CDR3
TRBJ2-7 | TRBV5-6 | ASRRGGSIYFYEQY
TRBJ2-5 | TRBV19 | ASSTDRGVGETQY
TRBJ2-5 | TRBV4-1 | ASSQAGGLETQY
TRBJ2-7 | TRBV21-1 | ASSNRTGGNLAYEQY
TRBJ2-7 | TRBV2 | ASTRDTTHEQY
TRBJ2-2 | TRBV10-1 | ASSRPDTGELF
TRBJ1-5 | TRBV30 | AWSGGSNNQPQH
TRBJ1-1 | TRBV7-9 | ASSAKGGAFLVAF
TRBJ1-4 | TRBV6-1 | ASLGGIGEKLF
TRBJ2-3 | TRBV29-1 | SVLEGTDTQY
TRBJ2-2 | TRBV5-1 | ASSLGHLNTGELF
TRBJ2-7 | TRBV5-1 | ASSLDQGRLYEQY
TRBJ1-2 | TRBV18 | ASPPRGEQGVSYGYT
TRBJ1-3 | TRBV2 | ASSAGSRVDTIY
TRBJ2-6 | TRBV9 | ASSVGTGGLGGANVLT
TRBJ1-1 | TRBV19 | ASRRDRADTEAF